This entry lists 4 T cell receptor beta chains sequenced from one sample in a study of radiotherapy plus CTLA-4 blockade in lung cancer. Some clones are missing from TCRdb's copy, which holds only in-frame ones; the method was immunoSEQ multiplex PCR. The sample shows 80,000 or so clones, around 76% of them seen only once. The material was peripheral blood, obtained from a patient treated with radiotherapy plus ipilimumab. These receptors were taken from a human donor with non-small cell lung cancer who had a partial response to radiotherapy plus ipilimumab. Some clones in this sample may be carry-over from other donors' samples.

J is TRBJ2-7 and V is TRBV19, with 8 bases lining up with TRBD1. Trimming cost V 9 bases and J 7 bases; bases outside gene matches: 11. CDR1 LNHDA and CDR2 SQIVND come from the germline V gene (reference sequence). The CDR3 sequence is 13 residues long. The CDR3 spells CASGQGARGEQYF. CDR3 bases: TGTGCCAGCGGACAGGGAGCCCGCGGGGAGCAGTACTTC.

The chain carries TRBV7-9 and TRBJ2-1, with TRBD1 matching 8 bases. J was trimmed by 9 bases and V by 6 bases; bases with no gene match: 19. Per germline, CDR1 SEHNR and CDR2 FQNEAQ (reference sequence). The CDR3 contains 17 residues. The CDR3 DNA reads TGTGCCAGCAGTACTACCCGGCGGACAGGGCTATTAATTGAGCAGTTCTTC. As protein: CASSTTRRTGLLIEQFF.

The sample holds one count of this clone. The chain is built from TRBV19 and TRBJ1-2; possibly TRBD1 for D (6 bases). Germline values: CDR1 LNHDA, CDR2 SQIVND (reference sequence). The germline V and J ends were trimmed by 10 bases and 8 bases, with 23 bases remaining between them. The CDR3 contains 14 residues. Here the CDR3 reads CATQPRGAGRGYTF. CDR3 DNA: TGTGCCACCCAACCCCGGGGGGCAGGGCGAGGCTACACCTTC.

In DNA form, the CDR3 reads TGTGCCAGCAGTGTTCGACAGGGGGCTAAGGTCTTTAGCAATCAGCCCCAGCATTTT. As protein: CASSVRQGAKVFSNQPQHF. The J gene is TRBJ1-5, the V gene TRBV6-1; 10 bases are a match to TRBD1. The germline V gene has CDR1 MNHNS and CDR2 SASEGT. J was trimmed by 0 bases and V by 4 bases; bases with no gene match: 12. The CDR3 is 19 residues long.